A single sample is the source of the 12 T cell receptor beta chains below, sequenced in a study of T cells in Graves' hyperthyroidism and ophthalmopathy. Amplification targeted TCR beta CDR3 regions from RNA transcripts. HTBI primers were used for first-round RT-PCR of the TCR CDR3. TCRdb re-derived calls from the multiplex PCR reads in MiXCR, one entry per CDR3 protein. Of fewer than 450,000 distinct CDR3 sequences listed, roughly a sixth are singletons. The material sequenced was blood. Source of these receptors: a woman aged 30 to 39 with Graves' hyperthyroidism that later progressed to Graves' ophthalmopathy.

This clonotype was seen at least ten times. This chain joins TRBV25-1 and TRBJ2-7; D unresolved. Looked up from germline, CDR1 is MGHDK and CDR2 is SYGVNS. The CDR3 contains 16 residues. Trimming removed 3 bases from V and 5 bases from J, with 20 bases in between. In DNA form, the CDR3 reads TGTGCCAGCAGTGAGGAACCTTCGCTCGGTGGACACGAGCAGTACTTC. It is translated as CASSEEPSLGGHEQYF.

This clonotype was counted a few times. The chain is built from TRBV5-6 and TRBJ1-1; perhaps TRBD1 as D (6 bases). This CDR3 region has 17 residues. The V and J ends lost 3 bases and 6 bases respectively, with 24 bases between them. Germline V gives CDR1 SGHDT, CDR2 YYEEEE. The CDR3 loop is CASSYLRDQGGSAEAFF. In DNA form, the CDR3 reads TGTGCCAGCAGCTATCTGAGAGACCAAGGGGGATCGGCTGAAGCTTTCTTT.

This clonotype occurred many times. The chain joins TRBV12-3 or TRBV12-4 to TRBJ2-2; 7 bases are shared with TRBD2. This CDR3 has 15 residues. After removal of 0 bases from V and 5 bases from J, the junction contained 3 bases not matched to a gene. This CDR3 reads CASSLAGGPTGELFF. The CDR3 DNA follows: TGTGCCAGCAGTTTAGCGGGAGGGCCGACCGGGGAGCTGTTTTTT.

The chain uses TRBV28 and TRBJ1-5; no clear D gene. Germline V lookup: CDR1 MDHEN, CDR2 SYDVKM. V was cut by 7 bases and J by 3 bases, with 10 bases left in between. CDR3 length: 13 residues. The CDR3 DNA sequence: TGTGCCAGCACACTCCCCCCCAATCAGCCCCAGCATTTT. This gives the protein CASTLPPNQPQHF.

This rearrangement joins TRBV7-9 to TRBJ1-1, with 9 bases aligning to TRBD1. The CDR3 has 19 residues. In germline, CDR1 is SEHNR, CDR2 FQNEAQ (reference sequence). V shed 5 bases, J shed 0 bases, and the junction held 16 bases outside the gene matches. The CDR3 protein is CASSPTTGGYDTMNTEAFF. CDR3 nucleotide sequence: TGTGCCAGCAGCCCCACCACAGGGGGCTATGATACCATGAACACTGAAGCTTTCTTT.

This clonotype was counted at least ten times. The V and J genes are TRBV14 and TRBJ1-1; D uncertain. The CDR3 is made up of 14 amino acids. Germline V gives CDR1 SGHDN, CDR2 FVKESK. Trimming shortened V by 0 bases and J by 4 bases, and 9 bases separated the two germline ends. The chain's CDR3 is CASSQEWASTEAFF. DNA of the CDR3: TGTGCCAGCAGCCAAGAGTGGGCGAGCACTGAAGCTTTCTTT.

This clonotype came up many times. The rearrangement links TRBV12-3 or TRBV12-4 to TRBJ2-1; D is perhaps TRBD2 (7 bases). The length of the CDR3 is 14 residues. The germline V and J ends were trimmed by 4 bases and 6 bases, with 13 bases remaining between them. The CDR3 is CASSWRGGGNEQFF. Written as DNA, the CDR3 is TGTGCCAGCAGTTGGAGGGGGGGGGGCAATGAGCAGTTCTTC.

The V gene is TRBV4-1, the J gene TRBJ2-7, with no clear D. V lost 0 bases to trimming and J lost 3 bases, with 12 bases between them. Per germline, CDR1 MGHRA and CDR2 YSYEKL. The CDR3 sequence is 15 residues long. CDR3 residues: CASSQDDRTGYEQYF. The CDR3 nucleotides are TGCGCCAGCAGCCAAGATGACCGGACGGGCTACGAGCAGTACTTC.

This clonotype was seen at least ten times. The chain uses TRBV5-1 and TRBJ2-3; 14 bases match TRBD2. There are 16 residues in the CDR3. In germline, CDR1 is SGHRS, CDR2 YFSETQ. J was trimmed by 3 bases and V by 4 bases; bases with no gene match: 4. The CDR3 sequence is CASSEGLAGDTDTQYF. The CDR3 bases are TGCGCCAGCAGCGAGGGACTAGCGGGAGATACAGATACGCAGTATTTT. Full variable domain (outside the CDR3, taken from reference TRBV5-1 and TRBJ2-3): KAGVTQTPRYLIKTRGQQVTLSCSPISGHRSVSWYQQTPGQGLQFLFEYFSETQRNKGNFPGRFSGRQFSNSRSEMNVSTLELGDSALYLCASSEGLAGDTDTQYFGPGTRLTVL.

This clonotype was recorded many times. The V and J genes are TRBV9 and TRBJ1-2; the D gene is possibly TRBD1 (5 bases). The CDR3 loop spans 14 amino acids. Germline V gene data show CDR1 as SGDLS and CDR2 as YYNGEE. Trimming cost V 0 bases and J 2 bases, with 8 bases left between them. CDR3 nucleotide sequence: TGTGCCAGCAGCGTAGAGGCAGGGAACTATGGCTACACCTTC. It codes for CASSVEAGNYGYTF.

This clonotype came up a few times. V usage is TRBV11-1 and J usage is TRBJ2-1; D is unresolved. Trimming took off 3 bases at V and 10 bases at J, with 7 bases between the two ends. Germline CDR1 and CDR2: SGHAT and FQDESV (reference sequence). This CDR3 comprises 11 residues. The chain's CDR3 is CASSFSREQFF. As DNA, the CDR3 is TGTGCCAGCAGCTTTTCTAGGGAGCAGTTCTTC.

This clonotype was observed many times. The rearrangement links TRBV2 to TRBJ1-5; D is undetermined. Germline CDR1 and CDR2: SNHLY and FYNNEI. The V gene lost 7 bases and the J gene lost 5 bases, with 12 bases spanning the gap. The CDR3 has 13 residues. In DNA form, the CDR3 reads TGTGCCAGCACGGTCTCGCGGGATCAGCCCCAGCATTTT. It is translated as CASTVSRDQPQHF.